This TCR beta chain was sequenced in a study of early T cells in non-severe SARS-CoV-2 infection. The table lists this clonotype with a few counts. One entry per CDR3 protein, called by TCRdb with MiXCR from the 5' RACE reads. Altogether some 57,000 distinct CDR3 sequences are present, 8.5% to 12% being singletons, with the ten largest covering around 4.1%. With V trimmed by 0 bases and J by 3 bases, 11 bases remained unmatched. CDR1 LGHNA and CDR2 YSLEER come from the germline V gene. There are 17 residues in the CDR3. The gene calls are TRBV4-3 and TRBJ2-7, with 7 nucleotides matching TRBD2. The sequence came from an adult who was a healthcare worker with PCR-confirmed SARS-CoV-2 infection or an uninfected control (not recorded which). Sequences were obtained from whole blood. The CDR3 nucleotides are TGCGCCAGCAGCCAAGAGAAGGGAGGGGCGGAGGACTACGAGCAGTACTTC. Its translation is CASSQEKGGAEDYEQYF.